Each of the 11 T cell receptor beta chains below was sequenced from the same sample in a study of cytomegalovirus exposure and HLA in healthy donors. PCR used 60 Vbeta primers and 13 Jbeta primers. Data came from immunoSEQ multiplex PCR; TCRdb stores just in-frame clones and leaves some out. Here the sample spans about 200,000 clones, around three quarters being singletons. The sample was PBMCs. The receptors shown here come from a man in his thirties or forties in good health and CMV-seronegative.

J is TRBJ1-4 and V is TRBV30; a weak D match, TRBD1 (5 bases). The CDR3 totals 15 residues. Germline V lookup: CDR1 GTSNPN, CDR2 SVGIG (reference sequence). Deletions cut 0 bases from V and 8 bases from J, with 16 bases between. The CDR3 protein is CAWSVAQGGMEKLFF. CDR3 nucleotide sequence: TGTGCCTGGAGTGTAGCCCAGGGAGGTATGGAAAAACTGTTTTTT.

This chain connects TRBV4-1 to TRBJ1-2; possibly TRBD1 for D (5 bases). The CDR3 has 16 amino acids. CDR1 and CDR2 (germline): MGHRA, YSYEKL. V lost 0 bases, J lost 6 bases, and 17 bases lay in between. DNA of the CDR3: TGCGCCAGCAGCCAAGATTGGGGCCAAGGGTCTCATGGCTACACCTTC. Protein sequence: CASSQDWGQGSHGYTF.

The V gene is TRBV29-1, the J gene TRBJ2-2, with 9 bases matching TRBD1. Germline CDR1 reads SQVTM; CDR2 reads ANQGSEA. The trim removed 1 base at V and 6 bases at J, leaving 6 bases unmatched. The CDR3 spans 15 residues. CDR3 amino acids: CSVEADRGEAGELFF. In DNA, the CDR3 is TGCAGCGTTGAAGCGGACAGGGGAGAAGCCGGGGAGCTGTTTTTT.

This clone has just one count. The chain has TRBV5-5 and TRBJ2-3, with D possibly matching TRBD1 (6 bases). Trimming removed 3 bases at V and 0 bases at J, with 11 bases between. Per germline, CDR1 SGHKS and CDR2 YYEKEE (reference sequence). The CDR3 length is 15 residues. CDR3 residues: CASSSGTPSTDTQYF. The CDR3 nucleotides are TGTGCCAGCAGCTCCGGGACACCCAGCACAGATACGCAGTATTTT.

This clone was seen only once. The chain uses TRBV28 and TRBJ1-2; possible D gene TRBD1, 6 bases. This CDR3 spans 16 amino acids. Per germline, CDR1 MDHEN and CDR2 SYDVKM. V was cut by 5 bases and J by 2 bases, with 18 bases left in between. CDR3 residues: CASSPSVWGRNYGYTF. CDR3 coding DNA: TGTGCCAGCAGTCCCTCAGTGTGGGGGCGAAACTATGGCTACACCTTC.

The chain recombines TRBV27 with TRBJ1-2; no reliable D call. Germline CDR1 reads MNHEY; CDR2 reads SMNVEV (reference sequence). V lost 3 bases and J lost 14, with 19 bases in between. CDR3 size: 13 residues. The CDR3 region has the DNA TGTGCCAGCAGTTTTCTGGCAGAGGCTCCTCTAACCTTC. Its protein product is CASSFLAEAPLTF.

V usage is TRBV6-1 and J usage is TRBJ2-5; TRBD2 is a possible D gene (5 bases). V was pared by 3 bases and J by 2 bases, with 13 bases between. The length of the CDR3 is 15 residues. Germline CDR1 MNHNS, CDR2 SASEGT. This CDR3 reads CASSDSGLLQETQYF. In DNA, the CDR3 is TGTGCCAGCAGTGATAGTGGACTGTTACAAGAGACCCAGTACTTC.

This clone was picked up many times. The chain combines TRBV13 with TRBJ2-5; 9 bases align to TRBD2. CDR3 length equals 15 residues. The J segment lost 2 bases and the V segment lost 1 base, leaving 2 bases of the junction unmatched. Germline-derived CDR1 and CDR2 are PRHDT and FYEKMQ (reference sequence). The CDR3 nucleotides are TGTGCCAGCAGCTTAGCTAGCGGGGTACAAGAGACCCAGTACTTC. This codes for CASSLASGVQETQYF.

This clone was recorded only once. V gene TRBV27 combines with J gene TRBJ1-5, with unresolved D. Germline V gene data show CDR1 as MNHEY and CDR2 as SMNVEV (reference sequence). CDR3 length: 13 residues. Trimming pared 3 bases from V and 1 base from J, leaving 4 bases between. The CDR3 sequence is CASSFLSNQPQHF. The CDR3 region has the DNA TGTGCCAGCAGTTTCCTCAGCAATCAGCCCCAGCATTTT.

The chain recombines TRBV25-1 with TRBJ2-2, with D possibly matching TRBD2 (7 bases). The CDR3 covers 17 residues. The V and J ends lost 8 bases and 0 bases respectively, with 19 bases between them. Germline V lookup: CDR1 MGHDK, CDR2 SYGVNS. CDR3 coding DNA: TGTGCCAGCTCGGGGCAGGGGACTATCGCGAACACCGGGGAGCTGTTTTTT. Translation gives CASSGQGTIANTGELFF.

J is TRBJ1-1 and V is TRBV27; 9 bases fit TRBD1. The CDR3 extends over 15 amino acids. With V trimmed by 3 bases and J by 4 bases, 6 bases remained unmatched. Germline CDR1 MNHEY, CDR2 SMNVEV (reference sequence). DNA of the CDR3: TGTGCCAGCAGTTTCGACAGGGGGGGAGGCACTGAAGCTTTCTTT. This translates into CASSFDRGGGTEAFF.